Listed below are T cell receptor beta chains from one sample, sequenced in a study of control samples from healthy donors and cancer patients. Measured with immunoSEQ multiplex PCR; TCRdb has only the in-frame clones, and not every one. The table has 100,000 to 150,000 clones, 90% seen once. The sequenced sample was blood. These receptors were obtained from a man aged 40-49 years in good health. The CDR3 runs from the conserved cysteine through the conserved F or W. The D gene is left open where the match is weak. Not every row has a clone size; where given, it reads once, few, many or a size class.

>.|.|TRBV7-8|TRBJ2-7
CASSFLPLLGTQFSYEQYF
TGTGCCAGCAGCTTTTTGCCGCTACTCGGGACACAATTCTCCTACGAGCAGTACTTC
>.|TRBD1|TRBV5-4|TRBJ2-7
CASSLVGRGLYEQYF
TGTGCCAGCAGCTTGGTCGGCAGGGGGCTGTACGAGCAGTACTTC
>.|.|TRBV5-1|TRBJ2-5
CASSLAPLGGQETQYF
TGCGCCAGCAGCTTGGCTCCCCTGGGTGGCCAAGAGACCCAGTACTTC
>.|TRBD2|TRBV4-1|TRBJ2-3
CASSQEYPAGSTDTQYF
TGCGCCAGCAGCCAAGAATATCCAGCGGGGAGCACAGATACGCAGTATTTT
>.|.|TRBV3-1/TRBV3-2|TRBJ2-7
CASSQVDGEQYF
TGTGCCAGCAGCCAAGTTGACGGCGAGCAGTACTTC
>.|.|TRBV28|TRBJ1-4
CASSPQQGGGEKLFF
TGTGCCAGCAGTCCACAACAGGGCGGAGGAGAAAAACTGTTTTTT
>.|.|TRBV5-6|TRBJ1-3
CASSYGNTIYF
TGTGCCAGCAGCTACGGAAACACCATATATTTT
>.|.|TRBV12-5|TRBJ2-2
CASGFLGGTGELFF
TGTGCTAGTGGTTTCCTGGGAGGTACCGGGGAGCTGTTTTTT
>.|.|TRBV2|TRBJ1-5
CASLKQGYNQPQHF
TGTGCCAGTCTTAAACAGGGTTACAATCAGCCCCAGCATTTT
>.|TRBD1|TRBV3-1/TRBV3-2|TRBJ2-5
CASRGDSQETQYF
TGTGCCAGCAGAGGGGACAGTCAAGAGACCCAGTACTTC
>.|.|TRBV9|TRBJ2-7
CASSADGGQGYREQYF
TGTGCCAGCAGTGCCGACGGCGGGCAGGGGTATCGGGAGCAGTACTTC
>.|.|TRBV2|TRBJ1-4
CASLGYNEKLFF
TGTGCCAGCTTGGGTTATAATGAAAAACTGTTTTTT
>.|.|TRBV3-1/TRBV3-2|TRBJ1-5
CASLRTNNQPQHF
TGTGCCAGCCTCCGCACGAACAATCAGCCCCAGCATTTT
>.|.|TRBV23-1|TRBJ2-2
CASMGTGELFF
TGCGCCAGCATGGGCACCGGGGAGCTGTTTTTT
>.|TRBD1|TRBV24-1|TRBJ1-5
CATSDPRGGTVNQPQHF
TGTGCCACCAGTGACCCGAGGGGGGGGACAGTCAATCAGCCCCAGCATTTT
>.|.|TRBV15|TRBJ1-4
CATSTSRVTNEKLFF
TGTGCCACCAGCACTTCCCGAGTGACTAATGAAAAACTGTTTTTT
>.|.|TRBV19|TRBJ1-2
CASSISNSFDYGYTF
TGTGCCAGTAGTATAAGTAACAGCTTCGACTATGGCTACACCTTC
>few|.|TRBV28|TRBJ1-5
CASSLLGGQPQHF
TGTGCCAGCAGTTTATTGGGGGGTCAGCCCCAGCATTTT
>.|.|TRBV4-1|TRBJ1-5
CASSQGPGENQPQHF
TGCGCCAGCAGCCAAGGCCCTGGGGAAAATCAGCCCCAGCATTTT
>.|.|TRBV10-3|TRBJ2-2
CATGPHANTGELFF
TGTGCCACCGGGCCACACGCGAACACCGGGGAGCTGTTTTTT
>.|.|TRBV28|TRBJ1-2
CASSSTGVYGYTF
TGTGCCAGCAGTTCGACAGGTGTCTATGGCTACACCTTC
>.|TRBD2|TRBV7-9|TRBJ2-6
CASSYSGVSGANVLTF
TGTGCCAGCAGCTATAGCGGGGTTTCTGGGGCCAACGTCCTGACTTTC
>.|TRBD2|TRBV13|TRBJ2-3
CASNRKPGGAGRDTQYF
TGTGCCAGCAACAGGAAACCCGGGGGGGCCGGTAGAGATACGCAGTATTTT
>.|TRBD2|TRBV5-1|TRBJ2-3
CASSPGTSGGANTQYF
TGCGCCAGCAGCCCCGGGACTAGCGGGGGGGCAAATACGCAGTATTTT
>.|.|TRBV9|TRBJ2-3
CASTLRDGSEDTQYF
TGTGCCAGCACCCTGAGGGACGGCAGCGAAGATACGCAGTATTTT
>.|.|TRBV6-5|TRBJ1-1
CASRKQGNTEAFF
TGTGCCAGCAGGAAACAGGGGAACACTGAAGCTTTCTTT
>.|TRBD1|TRBV5-8|TRBJ2-3
CASSWTGGRTDTQYF
TGTGCCAGCAGCTGGACAGGGGGTCGCACAGATACGCAGTATTTT
>.|.|TRBV5-6|TRBJ2-2
CASSLGAKTNTGELFF
TGTGCCAGCAGCTTGGGGGCCAAAACGAACACCGGGGAGCTGTTTTTT
>.|.|TRBV10-2|TRBJ1-1
CASTAGTEAFF
TGCGCCAGCACCGCGGGGACTGAAGCTTTCTTT
>.|TRBD2|TRBV11-3|TRBJ2-5
CASSLSGGVGETQYF
TGTGCCAGCAGCTTATCGGGGGGAGTTGGAGAGACCCAGTACTTC
>.|.|TRBV2|TRBJ2-5
CASSVLGGAKTQYF
TGTGCCAGCAGTGTTCTAGGGGGAGCGAAGACCCAGTACTTC
>once|.|TRBV19|TRBJ1-4
CASSIGSGINEKLFF
TGTGCCAGTAGTATAGGAAGCGGGATTAATGAAAAACTGTTTTTT
>once|TRBD2|TRBV24-1|TRBJ2-3
CATSDTLGLAGQQDTQYF
TGTGCCACCAGTGATACCCTCGGACTAGCGGGGCAGCAAGATACGCAGTATTTT
>.|.|TRBV28|TRBJ2-7
CASRAGPQLYEQYF
TGTGCCAGCAGAGCCGGGCCGCAACTTTACGAGCAGTACTTC
>.|.|TRBV29-1|TRBJ2-7
CSVEGRVGNSYEQYF
TGCAGCGTTGAAGGGCGTGTCGGGAACTCCTACGAGCAGTACTTC
>.|TRBD1|TRBV7-6|TRBJ2-1
CASSPFPGQSSYNEQFF
TGTGCCAGCAGCCCTTTCCCGGGACAGAGCTCCTACAATGAGCAGTTCTTC
>.|.|TRBV7-7|TRBJ1-1
CASSQDRNTEAFF
TGTGCTAGCAGTCAGGACAGGAACACTGAAGCTTTCTTT
>.|TRBD2|TRBV19|TRBJ2-3
CASSAFLSGGGHTQYF
TGTGCCAGTAGTGCCTTCCTCAGCGGGGGAGGGCATACGCAGTATTTT
>.|TRBD1|TRBV30|TRBJ2-3
CACKTGTGVQYTQYF
TGTGCCTGCAAAACCGGGACAGGGGTGCAATATACGCAGTATTTT
>once|.|TRBV7-6|TRBJ2-7
CASSPPGGVTEQYF
TGTGCCAGCAGCCCACCGGGTGGCGTGACCGAGCAGTACTTC
>.|.|TRBV24-1|TRBJ1-2
CATSDLTYGYTF
TGTGCCACCAGTGATTTAACTTATGGCTACACCTTC
>once|.|TRBV5-1|TRBJ1-2
CASSFGSGDYGYTF
TGCGCCAGCAGCTTCGGCAGCGGGGACTATGGCTACACCTTC
>.|.|TRBV10-1|TRBJ2-5
CASSPQIQETQYF
TGCGCCAGCAGTCCCCAGATACAAGAGACCCAGTACTTC
>.|TRBD1|TRBV29-1|TRBJ1-1
CSVEDALGTGGTEAFF
TGCAGCGTTGAAGATGCTCTTGGGACAGGGGGCACTGAAGCTTTCTTT
>.|.|TRBV7-9|TRBJ1-1
CASSTSRDTYTEAFF
TGTGCCAGCAGCACATCCCGGGACACCTACACTGAAGCTTTCTTT
>.|TRBD2|TRBV10-1|TRBJ2-1
CASSELAGTEQRPGDEQFF
TGCGCCAGCAGTGAACTAGCGGGGACCGAACAAAGACCCGGCGATGAGCAGTTCTTC
>.|.|TRBV5-1|TRBJ1-2
CASSLAGTPVQLRRGTNYGYTF
TGCGCCAGCAGCTTGGCAGGGACCCCGGTCCAGTTGCGGAGAGGAACTAACTATGGCTACACCTTC
>.|TRBD2|TRBV6-4|TRBJ2-1
CASSDSSSGDYNEQFF
TGTGCCAGCAGTGACTCGAGCAGCGGGGACTACAATGAGCAGTTCTTC